Shown below are 24 T cell receptor beta chains from a single sample sequenced in a study of T cell repertoires in cytomegalovirus infection. The antigens of these receptors remain unknown. TCRdb reanalysed the reads using MiXCR and keeps one entry per CDR3 protein. The sample includes over 250,000 distinct CDR3 sequences, roughly 21% of them seen just once. This specimen consisted of cultured PBMCs, obtained from culture after CMV antigen stimulation. The receptors stem from a human donor in good health (CMV status not recorded). Some clones in this sample may be carry-over from other donors' samples.

This clonotype was observed a few times. The rearrangement uses TRBV28 and TRBJ1-1; the D is unclear. The V end was cut by 1 base, the J end by 5 bases, with 11 bases between. This CDR3 region has 14 residues. Germline V CDR1 and CDR2: MDHEN, SYDVKM. Here the CDR3 DNA reads TGTGCCAGCAGTTTATCGGAGGTTAGGACTGAAGCTTTCTTT. It is translated as CASSLSEVRTEAFF.

The rearrangement uses TRBV6-1 and TRBJ1-2; D is unresolved. Trimming left V 4 bases short and J 4 bases short, with 22 bases between. The germline gives CDR1 MNHNS, CDR2 SASEGT. The CDR3 contains 17 residues. CDR3 residues: CASSVREQGSVVYGYTF. The CDR3 nucleotides read TGTGCCAGCAGTGTGAGGGAACAAGGATCCGTAGTCTATGGCTACACCTTC.

This clonotype was counted at least ten times. CDR3 bases: TGTGCCAGCAGCACACAGGGGGCTCTCTATGGCTACACCTTC. Translating it yields CASSTQGALYGYTF. The chain is built from TRBV7-2 and TRBJ1-2; TRBD1 matches 9 bases. Trimming cost V 5 bases and J 4 bases; bases outside gene matches: 5. Germline V gives CDR1 SGHTA, CDR2 FQGNSA. This CDR3 has 14 amino acids. The complete variable domain, with remaining parts taken from reference TRBV7-2 and TRBJ1-2, reads GAGVSQSPSNKVTEKGKDVELRCDPISGHTALYWYRQSLGQGLEFLIYFQGNSAPDKSGLPSDRFSAERTGGSVSTLTIQRTQQEDSAVYLCASSTQGALYGYTFGSGTRLTVV.

This sequence joins TRBV28 and TRBJ1-4; tentative D call: TRBD1 (5 bases). This CDR3 contains 15 residues. Trimming cost V 6 bases and J 0 bases, with 11 bases left between them. Germline V gives CDR1 MDHEN, CDR2 SYDVKM. The CDR3 nucleotides are TGTGCCAGCAGCCGTACAGGTGCAACTAATGAAAAACTGTTTTTT. The encoded protein is CASSRTGATNEKLFF.

This clonotype was observed many times. J is TRBJ2-5 and V is TRBV7-2; weak D call: TRBD1 (5 bases). Germline V CDR1 and CDR2: SGHTA, FQGNSA. V dropped 1 base and J dropped 7 bases, with 10 bases sitting between them. The CDR3 runs 13 residues. CDR3 nucleotides: TGTGCCAGCAGCTTAGATGGGGCCGTGACCCAGTACTTC. This translates into CASSLDGAVTQYF. Full variable domain (outside the CDR3, taken from reference TRBV7-2 and TRBJ2-5): GAGVSQSPSNKVTEKGKDVELRCDPISGHTALYWYRQSLGQGLEFLIYFQGNSAPDKSGLPSDRFSAERTGGSVSTLTIQRTQQEDSAVYLCASSLDGAVTQYFGPGTRLLVL.

This clonotype was seen many times. V is TRBV12-3 or TRBV12-4 and J is TRBJ2-7, with 8 bases identical to TRBD2. The trim removed 5 bases at V and 5 bases at J, leaving 5 bases unmatched. The CDR3 is made up of 13 amino acids. In nucleotides, the CDR3 is TGTGCCAGCAGTCCTTCGGGAGGGGACGAGCAGTACTTC. Translation: CASSPSGGDEQYF.

The V and J genes are TRBV2 and TRBJ2-1; maybe TRBD2 (6 bases). The CDR3 has 19 amino acids. The germline V and J ends were trimmed by 5 bases and 2 bases, with 25 bases remaining between them. Per the germline V gene, CDR1 is SNHLY and CDR2 is FYNNEI. Here the CDR3 reads CASSPVGTSTLGAYNEQFF. CDR3 sequence (DNA): TGTGCCAGCAGTCCTGTGGGGACTTCCACTTTGGGGGCCTACAATGAGCAGTTCTTC.

This clonotype appeared many times. The gene calls are TRBV6-6 and TRBJ1-2; D remains unclear. V was trimmed by 2 bases and J by 2 bases, leaving 12 bases between them. CDR3 size: 15 residues. Germline V gene lookup returns CDR1 MNHNY and CDR2 SVGAGI (reference sequence). CDR3 sequence: CASSYGGLLNYGYTF. The DNA of the CDR3 is TGTGCCAGCAGTTACGGAGGATTACTAAACTATGGCTACACCTTC.

The rearrangement uses TRBV27 and TRBJ1-5, with D perhaps TRBD1 (5 bases). The CDR3 is 14 amino acids. Trimming shortened V by 5 bases and J by 2 bases, and 10 bases separated the two germline ends. Germline V CDR1 and CDR2: MNHEY, SMNVEV (reference sequence). The CDR3 reads CASSGTAGNQPQHF. In nucleotides, the CDR3 is TGTGCCAGCAGTGGGACCGCGGGCAATCAGCCCCAGCATTTT.

This clonotype showed up many times. CDR3: CASSLVVLIGGQDTEAFF. The CDR3 DNA sequence: TGTGCCAGCAGCTTAGTCGTTTTGATCGGGGGGCAGGACACTGAAGCTTTCTTT. This chain links TRBV7-2 with TRBJ1-1; maybe TRBD1 (6 bases). The germline CDR1 and CDR2 sequences are SGHTA and FQGNSA. CDR3 length: 18 amino acids. Trimming removed 1 base at V and 3 bases at J, with 21 bases between. The whole variable domain, remainder taken from reference TRBV7-2 and TRBJ1-1, is GAGVSQSPSNKVTEKGKDVELRCDPISGHTALYWYRQSLGQGLEFLIYFQGNSAPDKSGLPSDRFSAERTGGSVSTLTIQRTQQEDSAVYLCASSLVVLIGGQDTEAFFGQGTRLTVV.

This clonotype showed up many times. The CDR3 region is CASSPRGEYEQYV. Written as DNA, the CDR3 is TGTGCCAGCAGCCCCCGCGGCGAGTACGAGCAGTACGTC. The chain employs TRBV7-4 and TRBJ2-7, with D unresolved. Germline values: CDR1 SGHVT, CDR2 SQSDAQ. Between the trimmed V and J ends, which lost 5 bases and 4 bases, there was a span of 12 bases. The CDR3 is 13 amino acids.

This clonotype was seen a handful of times. The chain uses TRBV12-3 or TRBV12-4 and TRBJ1-2; D not resolved. The V end lost 1 base, the J end lost 4 bases, and 7 bases lay between the germline ends. This CDR3 contains 13 residues. The CDR3 here is CASSLGAVYGYTF. The CDR3 coding sequence is TGTGCCAGCAGTTTAGGGGCAGTCTATGGCTACACCTTC.

This clonotype was observed many times. The chain employs TRBV7-9 and TRBJ2-1; D is unresolved. Germline V lookup: CDR1 SEHNR, CDR2 FQNEAQ (reference sequence). This CDR3 is built from 13 residues. Trimming removed 1 base at V and 6 bases at J, with 7 bases between. This CDR3 is CASSLVGGNEQFF. CDR3 coding DNA: TGTGCCAGCAGCTTAGTGGGTGGCAATGAGCAGTTCTTC.

The chain employs TRBV5-8 and TRBJ2-3; 11 bases agree with TRBD2. Germline V gene lookup returns CDR1 SGHTS and CDR2 YDEGEE. The CDR3 totals 17 residues. V lost 4 bases and J lost 8; bases outside the gene matches: 15. CDR3 in amino acids: CASSPKTTSGAGVTQYF. CDR3 nucleotides: TGTGCCAGCAGCCCAAAAACGACTAGCGGGGCGGGGGTTACGCAGTATTTT.

The chain carries TRBV27 and TRBJ1-2; D is unresolved. CDR1 is MNHEY, CDR2 SMNVEV, per germline (reference sequence). CDR3 size: 13 residues. V lost 6 bases and J lost 4, with 12 bases in between. CDR3 in amino acids: CASRPAQLYGYTF. In DNA form, the CDR3 reads TGTGCCAGCAGGCCCGCGCAGCTCTATGGCTACACCTTC.

V is TRBV5-1 and J is TRBJ2-1; tentatively, D is TRBD2 (5 bases). Deletions cut 5 bases from V and 5 bases from J, with 11 bases between. Germline V CDR1 and CDR2: SGHRS, YFSETQ. The CDR3 contains 13 residues. CDR3 coding DNA: TGCGCCAGCAGTCCGGGGTTAAACAATGAGCAGTTCTTC. Amino acid sequence: CASSPGLNNEQFF.

In this sample, this clonotype turned up many times. The chain couples TRBV7-9 to TRBJ2-6, with D perhaps matching TRBD1 (5 bases). The CDR3 covers 16 residues. Looked up from germline, CDR1 is SEHNR and CDR2 is FQNEAQ (reference sequence). Trimming pared 6 bases from V and 3 bases from J, leaving 15 bases between. CDR3 in amino acids: CASRPTAAGGANVLTF. DNA of the CDR3: TGTGCCAGCAGGCCGACAGCCGCTGGTGGGGCCAACGTCCTGACTTTC.

This clonotype was seen a few times. The gene calls are TRBV7-9 and TRBJ2-7; D not certain. Germline V gene lookup returns CDR1 SEHNR and CDR2 FQNEAQ (reference sequence). The CDR3 runs to 14 residues. Trimming removed 5 bases from V and 5 bases from J, with 16 bases in between. CDR3 DNA: TGTGCCAGCAGCCCCCCGGGTGGCCGGAACGAGCAGTACTTC. This codes for CASSPPGGRNEQYF. Variable domain in full (rest from reference TRBV7-9 and TRBJ2-7): DTGVSQNPRHKITKRGQNVTFRCDPISEHNRLYWYRQTLGQGPEFLTYFQNEAQLEKSRLLSDRFSAERPKGSFSTLEIQRTEQGDSAMYLCASSPPGGRNEQYFGPGTRLTVT.

On this clonotype itself: One end of the junction varies from germline; a read error may be responsible. CDR3 DNA sequence: TGTGCCAGCAACTTAAACGCGGCTACAAATGAGCAGTTCTTC. Amino acid sequence: CASNLNAATNEQFF. The chain uses TRBV7-9 and TRBJ2-1; D unclear. The CDR3 consists of 14 residues. The germline CDR1 and CDR2 sequences are SEHNR and FQNEAQ (reference sequence).

This rearrangement joins TRBV5-1 to TRBJ1-4, with 10 positions matching TRBD1. The CDR3 consists of 15 residues. J was trimmed by 6 bases and V by 0 bases; bases with no gene match: 2. CDR1 and CDR2 (germline): SGHRS, YFSETQ. This CDR3 is CASSLAGTGDEKLFF. Written as DNA, the CDR3 is TGCGCCAGCAGCTTGGCCGGGACAGGGGATGAAAAACTGTTTTTT.

There are many counts of this clonotype. The chain combines TRBV12-3 or TRBV12-4 with TRBJ1-5; the D is unclear. V was trimmed by 9 bases and J by 3 bases, leaving 15 bases between them. This CDR3 has 14 residues. In DNA, the CDR3 is TGTGCCAGTTTGGAGGGTGGGGACAATCAGCCCCAGCATTTT. Translating gives CASLEGGDNQPQHF.

Many counts were recorded for this clonotype. CDR3 sequence (DNA): TGTGCCACGCGTGGAAAGAACACTGAAGCTTTCTTT. Translation: CATRGKNTEAFF. This rearrangement joins TRBV19 to TRBJ1-1; D not resolved. V lost 10 bases, J lost 1 base, and 10 bases lay in between. The CDR3 is 12 residues long. CDR1 and CDR2 (germline): LNHDA, SQIVND (reference sequence). The complete variable domain, with remaining parts taken from reference TRBV19 and TRBJ1-1, reads DGGITQSPKYLFRKEGQNVTLSCEQNLNHDAMYWYRQDPGQGLRLIYYSQIVNDFQKGDIAEGYSVSREKKESFPLTVTSAQKNPTAFYLCATRGKNTEAFFGQGTRLTVV.

This clonotype was recorded at least ten times. The chain links TRBV19 to TRBJ1-4; D not certain. V was shortened by 8 bases and J by 0 bases, with 10 bases between the two germline ends. The V gene's germline CDR1 is LNHDA and CDR2 SQIVND (reference sequence). The CDR3 sequence is 14 residues long. CDR3 in DNA: TGTGCCAGTTGTGGTTCTACAACTAATGAAAAACTGTTTTTT. The encoded protein is CASCGSTTNEKLFF. Full variable domain (rest looked up from reference TRBV19 and TRBJ1-4): DGGITQSPKYLFRKEGQNVTLSCEQNLNHDAMYWYRQDPGQGLRLIYYSQIVNDFQKGDIAEGYSVSREKKESFPLTVTSAQKNPTAFYLCASCGSTTNEKLFFGSGTQLSVL.

The V gene is TRBV2, the J gene TRBJ2-1; no clear D gene. Deletions cut 0 bases from V and 6 bases from J, with 9 bases between. Per the germline V gene, CDR1 is SNHLY and CDR2 is FYNNEI. This CDR3 is 14 amino acids long. As DNA, the CDR3 is TGTGCCAGCAGTGAAGCGTGGGTGTCCAATGAGCAGTTCTTC. Translated: CASSEAWVSNEQFF.